The 22 T cell receptor beta chains in this list originate from one sample, sequenced in a study of Ad26.COV2.S vaccination and SARS-CoV-2 variants. Documented treatment: 15 to 20 received Ad26.COV2.S at low or high dose, single or two shots; about 5 received placebo; per-sample allocation not given. All samples were drawn on day 63, counting from the first vaccine or placebo injection. The repertoire was sequenced with immunoSEQ multiplex PCR; TCRdb's copy has only in-frame clones and lacks some. Among approximately 420,000 clones listed, approximately 88% were seen once. The source material was peripheral blood, sampled in a trial of Ad26.COV2.S vaccine versus placebo. Source of these receptors: a person aged 18 to 59 who received the Ad26.COV2.S COVID-19 vaccine or a placebo.

This clone was seen only a few times. The rearrangement links TRBV13 to TRBJ2-7; 7 nucleotides line up with TRBD2. The J segment lost 5 bases and the V segment lost 3 bases, leaving 13 bases of the junction unmatched. CDR1 PRHDT and CDR2 FYEKMQ come from the germline V gene (reference sequence). The CDR3 contains 16 residues. The CDR3 loop is CASSLTITSAGNEQYF. CDR3 nucleotide sequence: TGTGCCAGCAGCTTGACAATCACTAGCGCTGGCAACGAGCAGTACTTC.

In this sample, this clone turned up a few times. The chain is built from TRBV4-1 and TRBJ2-6; D is unclear. Looked up from germline, CDR1 is MGHRA and CDR2 is YSYEKL. V was shortened by 4 bases and J by 5 bases, with 6 bases between the two germline ends. This CDR3 is 13 amino acids long. The CDR3 DNA sequence: TGCGCCAGCAGCCTGGTGAGGGCCAACGTCCTGACTTTC. It translates to CASSLVRANVLTF.

V and J are TRBV11-3 and TRBJ1-1, with a tentative D call TRBD1 (5 bases). V was pared by 6 bases and J by 6 bases, with 14 bases between. From germline, CDR1 is SGHNT and CDR2 YENEEA. The CDR3 is 13 residues long. The CDR3 region has the DNA TGTGCCAGCAGTTTTACAGGATTTTCTGAAGCTTTCTTT. Its protein is CASSFTGFSEAFF.

V and J are TRBV10-2 and TRBJ2-1; weak D call: TRBD1 (5 bases). Deletions cut 6 bases from V and 5 bases from J, with 20 bases between. The CDR3 loop spans 16 amino acids. Germline V gives CDR1 WSHSY, CDR2 SAAADI. CDR3 bases: TGCGCCAGCAGAGAGGAAACGGCCCAAGGGGACAATGAGCAGTTCTTC. Translating gives CASREETAQGDNEQFF.

V is TRBV9 and J is TRBJ2-5; 8 bases match TRBD2. The V segment lost 6 bases and the J segment 4 bases; nucleotides outside the gene matches: 11. The CDR3 has 15 amino acids. Germline CDR1 is SGDLS and CDR2 is YYNGEE. The CDR3 DNA follows: TGTGCCAGCACCCCGGGGGGGGGTAACGTAGAGACCCAGTACTTC. Amino acids: CASTPGGGNVETQYF.

About this clone: The sample carries other DNA sequences with the same CDR3. The rearrangement uses TRBV7-2 and TRBJ1-6; TRBD1 is a possible D gene (5 bases). The CDR3 is 15 amino acids. Germline-derived CDR1 and CDR2 are SGHTA and FQGNSA. The germline V and J ends were trimmed by 0 bases and 7 bases, with 10 bases remaining between them. This chain's CDR3 is CASSLAGPPNSPLHF. In DNA, the CDR3 is TGTGCCAGCAGCTTAGCGGGGCCCCCAAATTCACCCCTCCACTTT.

The chain combines TRBV30 with TRBJ2-7, with D possibly being TRBD1 (5 bases). Germline V gene data show CDR1 as GTSNPN and CDR2 as SVGIG (reference sequence). This CDR3 is built from 14 residues. Trimming shortened V by 3 bases and J by 4 bases, and 16 bases separated the two germline ends. The CDR3 DNA reads TGTGCCTGGAGCCTAAACTCAGGGCCATACGAGCAGTACTTC. Its translation: CAWSLNSGPYEQYF.

V is TRBV30 and J is TRBJ2-3; a possible D gene is TRBD2 (7 bases). The CDR3 runs 17 residues. CDR1 and CDR2 (germline): GTSNPN, SVGIG (reference sequence). Trimming pared 0 bases from V and 4 bases from J, leaving 20 bases between. For the CDR3, the DNA is TGTGCCTGGAGTGTGGGGTACACGGGGGGCCCGCCAGATACGCAGTATTTT. It specifies CAWSVGYTGGPPDTQYF.

V is TRBV6-4 and J is TRBJ1-1; D gene ambiguous. The germline CDR1 and CDR2 sequences are MRHNA and SNTAGT. Trimming took off 0 bases at V and 1 base at J, with 9 bases between the two ends. The CDR3 has 15 amino acids. The CDR3 nucleotides are TGTGCCAGCAGTGACTCGTATGGACGGAACACTGAAGCTTTCTTT. This translates into CASSDSYGRNTEAFF.

This chain links TRBV12-5 with TRBJ2-1; D call uncertain. CDR1 is LGHNT, CDR2 FRNRAP, per germline. The CDR3 contains 14 residues. V was pared by 1 base and J by 3 bases, with 7 bases between. CDR3: CASGLDSVYNEQFF. CDR3 DNA: TGTGCTAGTGGTTTGGACAGTGTCTACAATGAGCAGTTCTTC.

The genes are TRBV7-9 and TRBJ2-7; no reliable D call. Germline V gene data show CDR1 as SEHNR and CDR2 as FQNEAQ (reference sequence). This CDR3 contains 12 residues. V lost 1 base and J lost 6, with 7 bases in between. The CDR3 is CASSLGRREQYF. CDR3 DNA sequence: TGTGCCAGCAGCTTAGGTCGGCGCGAGCAGTACTTC.

The V gene is TRBV5-1, the J gene TRBJ1-1; D gene uncertain. The V and J ends lost 0 bases and 10 bases respectively, with 13 bases between them. Looked up from germline, CDR1 is SGHRS and CDR2 is YFSETQ. This CDR3 spans 13 amino acids. The CDR3 region is CASSLAGVSRAFF. In DNA form, the CDR3 reads TGCGCCAGCAGCTTGGCCGGGGTCTCGAGAGCTTTCTTT.

This rearrangement joins TRBV7-2 to TRBJ1-4; weak D call: TRBD1 (5 bases). Trimming took 5 bases from V and 8 from J, leaving 12 bases between them. This CDR3 spans 13 amino acids. Germline lookup yields CDR1 SGHTA and CDR2 FQGNSA. The CDR3 loop is CASSGTRGEKLFF. CDR3 sequence (DNA): TGTGCCAGCAGCGGAACCCGGGGGGAAAAACTGTTTTTT.

CDR3 sequence (DNA): TGTGCCAGCAGTTTATGGCTAGCGGGGGGGCGATCAGAGACCCAGTACTTC. Encoded protein: CASSLWLAGGRSETQYF. The J gene is TRBJ2-5, the V gene TRBV28, with 12 bases lining up with TRBD2. Trimming removed 0 bases from V and 4 bases from J; junction bases left unmatched: 6. This CDR3 spans 17 amino acids. The V gene's germline CDR1 is MDHEN and CDR2 SYDVKM. The complete variable domain, with remaining parts taken from reference TRBV28 and TRBJ2-5, reads DVKVTQSSRYLVKRTGEKVFLECVQDMDHENMFWYRQDPGLGLRLIYFSYDVKMKEKGDIPEGYSVSREKKERFSLILESASTNQTSMYLCASSLWLAGGRSETQYFGPGTRLLVL.

V and J are TRBV7-9 and TRBJ1-5; no clear D gene. The V end lost 1 base, the J end lost 3 bases, and 7 bases lay between the germline ends. CDR1 SEHNR and CDR2 FQNEAQ come from the germline V gene (reference sequence). This CDR3 comprises 14 residues. The CDR3 loop is CASSLGQVNQPQHF. The CDR3 DNA is TGTGCCAGCAGCTTAGGGCAGGTCAATCAGCCCCAGCATTTT.

The rearrangement links TRBV9 to TRBJ1-5; tentatively, D is TRBD1 (5 bases). V was shortened by 7 bases and J by 4 bases, with 15 bases between the two germline ends. This CDR3 contains 14 residues. Germline V gene sequence: CDR1 SGDLS, CDR2 YYNGEE. The CDR3 nucleotides read TGTGCCAGCGGAGGACATTCGGGTAATCAGCCCCAGCATTTT. This encodes CASGGHSGNQPQHF. The entire variable domain, with the rest obtained from reference TRBV9 and TRBJ1-5, is as follows: DSGVTQTPKHLITATGQRVTLRCSPRSGDLSVYWYQQSLDQGLQFLIQYYNGEERAKGNILERFSAQQFPDLHSELNLSSLELGDSALYFCASGGHSGNQPQHFGDGTRLSIL.

This chain connects TRBV30 to TRBJ2-1; D is unclear. CDR3 length: 14 amino acids. CDR1 and CDR2 from the germline V gene are GTSNPN and SVGIG (reference sequence). Trimming took off 4 bases at V and 4 bases at J, with 14 bases between the two ends. CDR3 nucleotides: TGTGCCTGGACCACGTCGACACCATACAATGAGCAGTTCTTC. This codes for CAWTTSTPYNEQFF.

The chain couples TRBV6-2 or TRBV6-3 to TRBJ1-2, with no clear D. This CDR3 is built from 18 residues. Germline values: CDR1 MNHEY, CDR2 SVGEGT. The germline V and J ends were trimmed by 1 base and 1 base, with 19 bases remaining between them. CDR3 nucleotides: TGTGCCAGCAGTTACTTTACCTCAGGAACCGCCTTTAACTATGGCTACACCTTC. Encoded protein: CASSYFTSGTAFNYGYTF.

The chain recombines TRBV7-6 with TRBJ2-1; either TRBD1 or TRBD2 may fit D (5 bases each). The CDR3 contains 15 residues. Trimming cost V 2 bases and J 7 bases, with 15 bases left between them. The germline V gene encodes CDR1 SGHVS and CDR2 FNYEAQ. Written as DNA, the CDR3 is TGTGCCAGCAGCTTATCGGGGTTTGGGGGAAATGAGCAGTTCTTC. Protein product: CASSLSGFGGNEQFF. The full variable domain, completed using reference TRBV7-6 and TRBJ2-1, is GAGVSQSPRYKVTKRGQDVALRCDPISGHVSLYWYRQALGQGPEFLTYFNYEAQQDKSGLPNDRFSAERPEGSISTLTIQRTEQRDSAMYRCASSLSGFGGNEQFFGPGTRLTVL.

This CDR3 is CASSPDRAETQYF. CDR3 sequence (DNA): TGTGCCAGCAGCCCGGACAGGGCTGAGACCCAGTACTTC. The chain joins TRBV11-2 to TRBJ2-5, with 8 bases fitting TRBD1. The CDR3 runs 13 residues. Trimming cost V 5 bases and J 5 bases; bases outside gene matches: 4. From germline, CDR1 is SGHAT and CDR2 FQNNGV.

The chain couples TRBV10-3 to TRBJ2-7; perhaps D is TRBD1 or TRBD2 (5 bases each). The CDR3 consists of 16 residues. CDR1 ENHRY and CDR2 SYGVKD come from the germline V gene. Trimming took 2 bases from V and 5 from J, leaving 19 bases between them. This CDR3 reads CAISEPRRDRTDEQYF. In nucleotides, the CDR3 is TGTGCCATCAGTGAGCCAAGAAGGGACCGCACGGACGAGCAGTACTTC.

The CDR3 reads CASSLGVGRGGLAKNIQYF. The CDR3 coding sequence is TGCGCCAGCAGCTTGGGGGTTGGCAGGGGAGGTTTAGCCAAAAACATTCAGTACTTC. The chain is built from TRBV5-1 and TRBJ2-4, with D perhaps being TRBD1 or TRBD2 (6 bases each). The CDR3 runs 19 residues. CDR1 SGHRS and CDR2 YFSETQ come from the germline V gene. The ends were cut back, 0 bases at V and 0 bases at J, with 19 bases in the middle.